This entry describes one T cell receptor beta chain. This clone was seen only once. Its antigen is currently not known. No qualities accompany the bases; no much larger clone lies one base away. Each donor gave one peripheral blood draw, approximately 110 mL on average, collected into heparinised tubes. A BD FACSAria II and a panel including CD45RO, CCR7, CD25, CD127, CD95 and CD27 were used to sort naive, central memory, regulatory and stem cell-like memory CD4+ T cells. A purity above 98% was achieved for all sorted populations. PBMCs were separated immediately by Lymphoprep density gradient centrifugation and were stained directly, without being cultured. So that batch effects would be minimized, each experiment stained and sorted samples in pairs, pairing one healthy donor with one patient. These data belong to a study of beta chain features in type 1 diabetes (dated by TCRdb to 2016 to 2019). Background for the entire study: No differences in mean age, gender distribution, total cell number or subset yield were found between patients and healthy donors. Regulatory and stem cell-like memory subsets were isolated from only 8 patients and about eight healthy donors, whereas naive and central memory subsets came from all 30 or so donors. A total of around 110,000,000 sorted cells were examined across all samples, and a strong correlation was observed between cell number per subset and RNA yield. The study compared TCRB repertoires of sorted circulating CD4+ T cell subsets between recently diagnosed type 1 diabetes patients and matched healthy donors. The investigation overall reported the following: At VDJ recombination sites, type 1 diabetes patients had fewer insertions and more deleted nucleotides, which implies abnormalities in thymic rearrangement. A moderate but significant shortening of TCRB CDR3 length was observed in type 1 diabetes patients in all four CD4+ subsets. PCR may preferentially amplify shorter templates, but because patient and control samples were amplified and corrected together, any resulting skew would affect both groups equally. Sequencing cDNA rather than genomic DNA could over-represent highly expressing activated cells, although activation and CD3 levels did not differ between groups. Because the HLA sub-analyses included only small numbers of individuals, any influence of HLA type on TCRB rearrangement was left unresolved. Naive, central memory and regulatory TCRB repertoires appeared more similar among patients than among healthy donors.

The High Capacity cDNA Reverse Transcription Kit was used to reverse transcribe all of the isolated RNA, meaning that expressed TCRB transcripts were what got sequenced. Deep immunoSEQ sequencing was performed on naive, central memory and regulatory T cell samples, with an average of roughly 3.6 million total reads per sample. Sorted cells were lysed in RLT buffer, and RNA was extracted using DNase-treated RNeasy Micro or Mini kits according to cell number. To prevent cross-contamination, every cell subset was processed on its own, while patient and healthy donor samples were processed together. Using the immunoSEQ multiplex PCR, TCRB sequences were amplified from cDNA into 87-bp fragments spanning the CDR3 region. Sequencing of the amplicons was performed on the Illumina HiSeq platform. Regarding the original processing steps: Synthetic template baselines were used to correct PCR bias computationally, reads within Hamming distance 2 were collapsed together, and singletons that could not be merged were discarded. Reads were aligned against IMGT to assign V, D and J genes, CDR3 length and insertions or deletions at six rearrangement sites. Within each subset, clonotype counts were normalized to sorted cell number, after which true diversity and Gini coefficients were computed with the tcR R package. Repertoire sharing was quantified using the overlap coefficient calculated on TCRB nucleotide sequences. The clones in this table, taken by TCRdb from immuneACCESS, are in-frame only. Not every clone is retained; where verified, under half of the shortfall comes from an unresolved V gene, and the cause of the rest is unknown. V, J and clone size are those of that table, while D and trimming were read from the DNA. Recorded for this sample are over 55,000 clones; roughly half of them occurred a single time. Around 2.7% of the sample is in the top ten clones.

The CDR3 covers 15 residues, taking in both the cysteine and the phenylalanine. The kept DNA is CDR3 alone, 45 bases in frame from the first base. In the germline V gene, CDR1 corresponds to MNHEY and CDR2 to SVGAGI. From V the trimming removes 4 bases and from J it removes 7 bases, while the gene matches leave 7 bases of the junction unaccounted for. This receptor was identified in a woman aged 40-49 years with type 1 diabetes. The rearrangement joined TRBV6-5 to TRBJ2-2, and 9 junction bases match TRBD1. The sample comprised Tregs from blood. The label giving this sample's cell subset or site can be read as: regulatory CD4+ T cells. The CDR3: CASSSLTGGVGELFF. The sequenced DNA is TGTGCCAGCAGTTCCTTGACAGGGGGGGTCGGGGAGCTGTTTTTT.